This T cell receptor beta chain was sequenced for a study of CD8 T cells in Susac syndrome. CDR3 length: 14 amino acids. Looked up from germline, CDR1 is PRHDT and CDR2 is FYEKMQ (reference sequence). The V and J ends lost 5 bases and 6 bases respectively, with 17 bases between them. RNA totalling about 0.5 to 1 ug underwent reverse transcription with random hexamers. From the immunoSEQ multiplex PCR reads, TCRdb called clonotypes with MiXCR, one entry per CDR3 protein. Of about 190,000 distinct CDR3 sequences in the sample, around 95% were seen once. Overall study results and limits: Clonal CD8+ expansion in Susac was highest in TEMRA cells and active patients. The authors acknowledged that the study's TCR sequencing and HLA analysis involved relatively few individuals.

On this clonotype: Its matching antigen is unknown.

FACS was used to enrich TEMRA cells, whereas the CD8+ and CD4+ T cells were obtained by negative isolation. The chain carries TRBV13 and TRBJ2-7; D is unclear. Sequenced sample: CD8+ T cells from PBMCs. This receptor was obtained from a human donor with Susac syndrome. CDR3 amino acids: CASSPVNKGSEQYF. In nucleotides, the CDR3 is TGTGCCAGCAGCCCCGTAAACAAGGGAAGCGAGCAGTACTTC.